The subject of this entry is one T cell receptor beta chain. Its matching antigen is unknown. Time point defined: week 23, last vaccination. Topical imiquimod was applied with each vaccine dose, which held 300 ug of mutant IDH1 20-mer peptide. The donors' diagnosis was new WHO grade 3 or 4 astrocytoma that was IDH1-mutant and ATRX-lost. In germline, CDR1 is SEHNR, CDR2 FQNEAQ (reference sequence). The CDR3 is made up of 13 amino acids. Trimming cost V 1 base and J 3 bases, with 6 bases left between them. The table came from immunoSEQ multiplex PCR; TCRdb's copy has only in-frame clones and leaves some out. Here the sample spans 70,000 to 95,000 clones, around 85% being singletons. The data stem from a study of a mutant IDH1 vaccine in newly diagnosed glioma. Study background: Scheduled for weeks 1, 3, 5, 7, 11, 15, 19 and 23, eight vaccinations were given to patients. Treated patients, about 60% male and roughly 40% female, averaged about 40 years of age.

General observations from the study: There seemed to be no relation between pseudoprogression and changes in top peripheral T cell clonotypes.

The chain is built from TRBV7-9 and TRBJ1-1; D remains unclear. Source: PBMCs, taken from a glioma patient whose treatment included an IDH1 peptide vaccine. The sequence derives from a woman in her 50s with glioma. The CDR3 loop is CASSLGLHTEAFF. In DNA, the CDR3 is TGTGCCAGCAGCTTAGGGCTGCACACTGAAGCTTTCTTT.